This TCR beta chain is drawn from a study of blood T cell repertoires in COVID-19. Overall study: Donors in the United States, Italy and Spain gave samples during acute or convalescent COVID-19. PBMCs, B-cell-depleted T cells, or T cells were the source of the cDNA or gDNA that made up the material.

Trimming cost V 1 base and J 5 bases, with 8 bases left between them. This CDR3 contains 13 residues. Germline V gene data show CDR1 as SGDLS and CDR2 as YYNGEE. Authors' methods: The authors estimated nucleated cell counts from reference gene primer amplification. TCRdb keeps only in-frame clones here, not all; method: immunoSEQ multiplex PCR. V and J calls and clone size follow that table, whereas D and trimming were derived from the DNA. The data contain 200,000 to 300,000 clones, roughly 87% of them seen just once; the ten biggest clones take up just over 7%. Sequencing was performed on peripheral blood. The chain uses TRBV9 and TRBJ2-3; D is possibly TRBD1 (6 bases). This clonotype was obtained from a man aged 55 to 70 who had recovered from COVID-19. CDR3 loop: CASSVSQGDTQYF. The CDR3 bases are TGTGCCAGCAGCGTATCACAGGGAGATACGCAGTATTTT.